These 20 T cell receptor beta chains were all obtained from the same sample, sequenced in a study of shared clonotypes between healthy human individuals. Sequencing was performed with immunoSEQ multiplex PCR; in TCRdb, only in-frame clones are kept and a portion is missing. The sample carries roughly 2 million clones, approximately 96% recorded once. The sequenced sample consisted of naive CD4+ T cells sorted from blood. Noted subset: CD45RA+ positively selected. These receptors all stem from a man between 18 and 29 years old in good health.

The DNA for the CDR3 is TGTGCCAGCAAGCCGGCTCTAGATGTAAATGAGCAGTTCTTC. Amino acid sequence: CASKPALDVNEQFF. The V call is TRBV6-1, the J call TRBJ2-1; D remains ambiguous. The CDR3 length is 14 residues. Trimming cost V 7 bases and J 7 bases, with 17 bases left between them. From germline, CDR1 is MNHNS and CDR2 SASEGT.

The chain employs TRBV19 and TRBJ2-2; no reliable D call. Trimming took off 5 bases at V and 5 bases at J, with 15 bases between the two ends. The CDR3 sequence is 15 residues long. Germline V gene lookup returns CDR1 LNHDA and CDR2 SQIVND (reference sequence). The CDR3 coding sequence is TGTGCCAGTAGTGCCAGAATCTTTGGTACCGGGGAGCTGTTTTTT. It codes for CASSARIFGTGELFF.

The chain links TRBV19 to TRBJ2-2; D unresolved. Trimming took off 3 bases at V and 4 bases at J, with 12 bases between the two ends. The germline V gene encodes CDR1 LNHDA and CDR2 SQIVND (reference sequence). CDR3 size: 15 residues. The CDR3 DNA is TGTGCCAGTAGTATGTTGTTCAGGAGCACCGGGGAGCTGTTTTTT. Its protein is CASSMLFRSTGELFF. The variable domain in full, completed from reference TRBV19 and TRBJ2-2, reads DGGITQSPKYLFRKEGQNVTLSCEQNLNHDAMYWYRQDPGQGLRLIYYSQIVNDFQKGDIAEGYSVSREKKESFPLTVTSAQKNPTAFYLCASSMLFRSTGELFFGEGSRLTVL.

This rearrangement joins TRBV27 to TRBJ1-1; tentatively, D is TRBD1 (5 bases). The CDR3 has 14 residues. V lost 2 bases to trimming and J lost 4 bases, with 11 bases between them. Per the germline V gene, CDR1 is MNHEY and CDR2 is SMNVEV (reference sequence). As DNA, the CDR3 is TGTGCCAGCAGTTTAGGTGGGGGGGTCACTGAAGCTTTCTTT. Translated, it gives CASSLGGGVTEAFF.

The chain uses TRBV19 and TRBJ1-6; no firm D call. The CDR3 is 13 residues long. The germline gives CDR1 LNHDA, CDR2 SQIVND (reference sequence). Trimming left V 5 bases short and J 11 bases short, with 13 bases between. This chain's CDR3 is CASSSLDRPPLHF. Written as DNA, the CDR3 is TGTGCCAGTAGTTCCCTGGACCGCCCACCCCTCCACTTT.

The V gene is TRBV5-1, the J gene TRBJ2-6, with D unresolved. There are 16 residues in the CDR3. V lost 4 bases and J lost 0, with 11 bases in between. CDR1 is SGHRS, CDR2 YFSETQ, per germline. CDR3 sequence reads: CASSQSDRSGANVLTF. CDR3 sequence (DNA): TGCGCCAGCAGCCAAAGCGACCGCTCTGGGGCCAACGTCCTGACTTTC.

V usage is TRBV2 and J usage is TRBJ2-7, with 10 bases aligning to TRBD1. The CDR3 is made up of 13 amino acids. Looked up from germline, CDR1 is SNHLY and CDR2 is FYNNEI. With V trimmed by 11 bases and J by 2 bases, 6 bases remained unmatched. CDR3 nucleotides: TGTGCCGGGGGGACAGGGGCGACCTACGAGCAGTACTTC. It yields the protein CAGGTGATYEQYF. Variable domain in full (rest from reference TRBV2 and TRBJ2-7): EPEVTQTPSHQVTQMGQEVILRCVPISNHLYFYWYRQILGQKVEFLVSFYNNEISEKSEIFDDQFSVERPDGSNFTLKIRSTKLEDSAMYFCAGGTGATYEQYFGPGTRLTVT.

The chain uses TRBV11-2 and TRBJ2-1, with 9 bases identical to TRBD2. The CDR3 has 14 residues. The germline V gene has CDR1 SGHAT and CDR2 FQNNGV. V was clipped by 2 bases and J by 8 bases; unmatched bases: 4. The DNA of the CDR3 is TGTGCCAGCAGCTTATTAGCGGGAGTCTATGAGCAGTTCTTC. This translates into CASSLLAGVYEQFF.

The chain couples TRBV5-1 to TRBJ1-4; D is uncertain. Germline lookup yields CDR1 SGHRS and CDR2 YFSETQ. The CDR3 is made up of 15 amino acids. The V and J ends lost 0 bases and 4 bases respectively, with 10 bases between them. CDR3 bases: TGCGCCAGCAGCTTGGAAGGACGGATTAATGAAAAACTGTTTTTT. Protein product: CASSLEGRINEKLFF.

This chain links TRBV6-1 with TRBJ1-2; D gene ambiguous. V lost 6 bases to trimming and J lost 6 bases, with 14 bases between them. Germline assignment: CDR1 MNHNS and CDR2 SASEGT. The CDR3 spans 13 residues. CDR3 sequence reads: CASRRASVDGYTF. CDR3 sequence (DNA): TGTGCCAGCAGGAGGGCCTCTGTGGATGGCTACACCTTC.

The DNA of the CDR3 is TGCGCCAGCAGCCAACCCCTCGGGGGGTTCTATGGCTACACCTTC. This codes for CASSQPLGGFYGYTF. The chain carries TRBV4-1 and TRBJ1-2, with D maybe TRBD1 (5 bases). Between the trimmed V and J ends, which lost 2 bases and 4 bases, there was a span of 14 bases. Germline loops: CDR1 MGHRA, CDR2 YSYEKL. The CDR3 is 15 amino acids.

CDR3 DNA: TGTGCCTGGAGAGCCGAGGCCTACTCTGGAAACACCATATATTTT. Residues: CAWRAEAYSGNTIYF. V gene TRBV30 combines with J gene TRBJ1-3, with D unresolved. V was clipped by 3 bases and J by 0 bases, with 12 bases between them. The germline V gene has CDR1 GTSNPN and CDR2 SVGIG (reference sequence). There are 15 residues in the CDR3.

This rearrangement joins TRBV7-6 to TRBJ1-6, with TRBD1 identical over 8 bases. Losses at the gene ends were 1 base for V and 6 bases for J; bases not matched to a gene: 2. CDR1 is SGHVS and CDR2 is FNYEAQ in the germline V gene. The CDR3 is made up of 15 amino acids. The CDR3 sequence is CASSLDRGGNSPLHF. CDR3 nucleotide sequence: TGTGCCAGCAGCTTAGACAGGGGGGGTAATTCACCCCTCCACTTT.

The chain employs TRBV28 and TRBJ2-3; 7 nucleotides line up with TRBD2. CDR3 length: 16 residues. The germline V gene has CDR1 MDHEN and CDR2 SYDVKM. Unmatched junction bases numbered 16, after V lost 4 bases and J lost 9 bases. This CDR3 is CASSSTAGRGRGTQYF. In DNA form, the CDR3 reads TGTGCCAGCAGTTCTACAGCGGGACGGGGTCGAGGAACGCAGTATTTT.

The chain has TRBV2 and TRBJ2-2; D gene ambiguous. Trimming left V 1 base short and J 4 bases short, with 7 bases between. CDR1 and CDR2 from the germline V gene are SNHLY and FYNNEI. The CDR3 extends over 14 amino acids. In DNA form, the CDR3 reads TGTGCCAGCAGTGAAGAGGGCACCACCGGGGAGCTGTTTTTT. This translates into CASSEEGTTGELFF.

A remark on this clone: Distinct nucleotide sequences in the sample also encode this CDR3. The V gene is TRBV10-3, the J gene TRBJ1-2; TRBD1 aligns across 8 bases. In germline, CDR1 is ENHRY, CDR2 SYGVKD. Trimming at V came to 2 bases and at J to 3 bases, leaving 2 bases not matched to a gene. The CDR3 covers 14 residues. The CDR3 sequence is CAISEGTGDYGYTF. CDR3 sequence (DNA): TGTGCCATCAGTGAGGGGACAGGCGACTATGGCTACACCTTC.

The rearrangement links TRBV4-3 to TRBJ1-4, with 9 bases lining up with TRBD1. The CDR3 length is 17 residues. Germline CDR1 reads LGHNA; CDR2 reads YSLEER. V lost 0 bases, J lost 5 bases, and 7 bases stayed unmatched. The CDR3 sequence is CASSQDYRTGANEKLFF. The CDR3 DNA reads as TGCGCCAGCAGCCAAGACTATCGGACAGGGGCAAATGAAAAACTGTTTTTT.

The chain combines TRBV2 with TRBJ1-6; 8 positions match TRBD1. Per germline, CDR1 SNHLY and CDR2 FYNNEI. CDR3 length: 15 residues. Trimming took 5 bases from V and 6 from J; bases not matched to a gene: 6. CDR3 protein: CASSIQQGGNSPLHF. CDR3 nucleotide sequence: TGTGCCAGCAGTATCCAACAGGGGGGTAATTCACCCCTCCACTTT.

J is TRBJ2-7 and V is TRBV5-1, with 7 bases identical to TRBD1. CDR3 length: 15 residues. The V gene end was trimmed by 6 bases and the J gene end by 2 bases; junction bases not matched to a gene: 11. CDR1 is SGHRS and CDR2 is YFSETQ in the germline V gene. CDR3 sequence reads: CASNEKGGLPYEQYF. The CDR3 DNA sequence: TGCGCCAGCAACGAAAAAGGGGGCCTCCCCTACGAGCAGTACTTC.

J is TRBJ2-5 and V is TRBV10-3; 13 bases map to TRBD2. The CDR3 loop spans 14 amino acids. The trim removed 6 bases at V and 9 bases at J, leaving 7 bases unmatched. In germline, CDR1 is ENHRY, CDR2 SYGVKD. CDR3 nucleotides: TGTGCCATCAGCCCCGGACTAGCGGGGGAGGCCCAGTACTTC. Residues: CAISPGLAGEAQYF.